This entry features one T cell receptor beta chain sequence. Its antigen remains unidentified. CDR1 SGHVS and CDR2 FQNEAQ come from the germline V gene. The V and J ends lost 4 bases and 7 bases respectively, with 13 bases between them. The CDR3 loop spans 13 amino acids. Amplification yielded TCR beta CDR3 regions, with RNA transcripts as the source. In the first-round RT-PCR of the TCR CDR3, the HTBI primer set was used. TCRdb reprocessed the multiplex PCR reads via MiXCR and lists one record per CDR3 protein. Of 660,000 or so distinct CDR3 sequences in the sample, about 45% were seen once. This sample was taken from a study of T cells in Graves' hyperthyroidism and ophthalmopathy. Study-wide points: Blood also showed most of the thyroid clonotypes that were expanded above 0.001.

Exclusion of patients followed from uncontrolled infection, other autoimmune disease, pregnancy or lactation. Diagnostic assessment was based on clinical symptoms, serum thyroxine and TRAb, thyroid ultrasound and orbital computed tomography. The sequence was collected from an adult man with Graves' disease, either hyperthyroidism or ophthalmopathy (not recorded which). The sample taken for sequencing was peripheral blood or thyroid tissue (not recorded which). V gene TRBV7-8 combines with J gene TRBJ1-2; possibly TRBD1 for D (5 bases). CDR3 bases: TGTGCCAGCAGCTGGGGGGTAATGGCTGGCTACACCTTC. This codes for CASSWGVMAGYTF.